The clone carrying this T cell receptor beta chain was detected only once. What it binds is unknown. A junction boundary mismatches the germline segment, possibly from a read error. Primers for the PCR totalled 60 Vbeta and 13 Jbeta. TCRdb's table, derived via immunoSEQ multiplex PCR, lists solely in-frame clones and lacks some. This sample carries about 160,000 clones, 70% to 80% of them seen once, and the ten largest clones take 6% to 6.5%. Donors counted as nominally healthy when sampled, yet unrecorded immune exposures were likely. This sample is part of a study of cytomegalovirus exposure and HLA in healthy donors. Study results and limitations: One variant, a missense change in DCLRE1C, was linked in a later analysis to TCR beta V- and J-gene trimming. There were a few CMV-associated chains whose specificity for CMV antigens was confirmed in vitro. It was assumed in the presence/absence analyses that sequencing depth was roughly uniform across donors.

The CDR3 has 18 amino acids. The germline V gene encodes CDR1 SEHNR and CDR2 FQNEAQ (reference sequence). This chain uses TRBV7-9 with TRBJ1-5, with D maybe TRBD1 (5 bases). The receptor's source is a man over 45 in good health and CMV-seropositive. The specimen was PBMCs. The CDR3 DNA sequence: TGTTCCAGCAGCTTTGCCTCAAGCTGGGGGGATGGCAATCAGCCCCAGCATTTT. Translated, it gives CSSSFASSWGDGNQPQHF.